The next 17 T cell receptor beta chains were all read from a single sample in a study of Ad26.COV2.S vaccination and SARS-CoV-2 variants. Sample treatment: some 20 received Ad26.COV2.S at low or high dose, single or two shots; about 5 received placebo; per-sample allocation not given. Repertoires come from day 63 after the first vaccine or placebo injection. The repertoire was sequenced with immunoSEQ multiplex PCR; TCRdb's copy has only in-frame clones and lacks some. The sample gives about 350,000 clones, approximately 90% of which show up once; roughly 5% is in the top ten. The sample consisted of peripheral blood, taken in a trial of Ad26.COV2.S vaccine versus placebo. The receptors stem from a person aged 18-65 years who received the Ad26.COV2.S COVID-19 vaccine or a placebo.

V usage is TRBV19 and J usage is TRBJ1-1; the match to TRBD1 covers 8 bases. Germline CDR1 and CDR2: LNHDA and SQIVND (reference sequence). The J segment lost 11 bases and the V segment lost 3 bases, leaving 5 bases of the junction unmatched. The CDR3 is made up of 12 amino acids. The CDR3 DNA reads TGTGCCAGTAGTATGCCAGGGGGCCCGGCTTTCTTT. It specifies CASSMPGGPAFF. The complete variable domain, with remaining parts taken from reference TRBV19 and TRBJ1-1, reads DGGITQSPKYLFRKEGQNVTLSCEQNLNHDAMYWYRQDPGQGLRLIYYSQIVNDFQKGDIAEGYSVSREKKESFPLTVTSAQKNPTAFYLCASSMPGGPAFFGQGTRLTVV.

This chain joins TRBV27 and TRBJ1-5, with a weak D call TRBD1 (5 bases). The germline V gene encodes CDR1 MNHEY and CDR2 SMNVEV (reference sequence). V lost 3 bases and J lost 4, with 10 bases in between. CDR3 length: 14 residues. CDR3 sequence: CASSLGLGNQPQHF. DNA for the CDR3: TGTGCCAGCAGTTTGGGACTGGGGAATCAGCCCCAGCATTTT.

The CDR3 is CSVALADFQETQYF. CDR3 nucleotide sequence: TGCAGCGTTGCTCTAGCGGATTTCCAAGAGACCCAGTACTTC. The chain links TRBV29-1 to TRBJ2-5; TRBD2 aligns across 7 bases. This CDR3 has 14 residues. The J segment lost 1 base and the V segment lost 4 bases, leaving 6 bases of the junction unmatched. Germline V lookup: CDR1 SQVTM, CDR2 ANQGSEA.

The V gene is TRBV2, the J gene TRBJ2-5; the D gene is possibly TRBD1 (6 bases). Germline CDR1 and CDR2: SNHLY and FYNNEI. This CDR3 spans 12 amino acids. The V end lost 8 bases, the J end lost 0 bases, and 7 bases lay between the germline ends. The CDR3 is CASRDNQETQYF. In DNA, the CDR3 is TGTGCCAGCCGGGACAACCAAGAGACCCAGTACTTC.

The genes are TRBV12-3 or TRBV12-4 and TRBJ2-7; D is perhaps TRBD2 (5 bases). The CDR3 length is 11 residues. Trimming took 4 bases from V and 5 from J, leaving 6 bases between them. CDR3 nucleotides: TGTGCCAGCAGTTCGAGGGACGAGCAGTACTTC. As protein: CASSSRDEQYF.

The genes are TRBV27 and TRBJ1-1, with D perhaps TRBD1 (6 bases). CDR3 size: 15 residues. V was cut by 5 bases and J by 0 bases, with 13 bases left in between. Germline CDR1 and CDR2: MNHEY and SMNVEV (reference sequence). The DNA for the CDR3 is TGTGCCAGCAGTCGTGGACAGCCTATGAACACTGAAGCTTTCTTT. This encodes CASSRGQPMNTEAFF.

The chain employs TRBV2 and TRBJ1-6, with D maybe TRBD1 (5 bases). Germline CDR1 is SNHLY and CDR2 is FYNNEI. The CDR3 has 14 amino acids. Trimming shortened V by 6 bases and J by 6 bases, and 12 bases separated the two germline ends. CDR3 nucleotide sequence: TGTGCCAGCAGCCAGGTCGGGGCTAATTCACCCCTCCACTTT. Translation gives CASSQVGANSPLHF.

The V call is TRBV5-1, the J call TRBJ1-1; the D gene is possibly TRBD1 (6 bases). The CDR3 runs 14 residues. Germline values: CDR1 SGHRS, CDR2 YFSETQ. V was pared by 3 bases and J by 5 bases, with 14 bases between. The CDR3 here is CASSSDTGYTEAFF. CDR3 bases: TGCGCCAGCAGCTCCGACACAGGGTATACTGAAGCTTTCTTT.

DNA of the CDR3: TGTGCCAGCAGCCAAGAGTTAGCCCAGACAGATACGCAGTATTTT. Translated: CASSQELAQTDTQYF. The rearrangement joins TRBV3-1 (or the pseudogene TRBV3-2) to TRBJ2-3; D is undetermined. Germline CDR1 LGHDT, CDR2 YNNKEL (reference sequence). The V gene lost 0 bases and the J gene lost 3 bases, with 10 bases spanning the gap. The CDR3 has 15 amino acids.

This sequence joins TRBV7-9 and TRBJ2-5, with D uncertain. The CDR3 loop spans 14 amino acids. The germline CDR1 and CDR2 sequences are SEHNR and FQNEAQ (reference sequence). V was clipped by 4 bases and J by 1 base, with 10 bases between them. DNA for the CDR3: TGTGCCAGCAGCTCTACAGTTCCCCAAGAGACCCAGTACTTC. It codes for CASSSTVPQETQYF. Based on the CDR3 plus reference TRBV7-9 and TRBJ2-5, the full variable domain is DTGVSQNPRHKITKRGQNVTFRCDPISEHNRLYWYRQTLGQGPEFLTYFQNEAQLEKSRLLSDRFSAERPKGSFSTLEIQRTEQGDSAMYLCASSSTVPQETQYFGPGTRLLVL.

This chain joins TRBV15 and TRBJ1-1; D is ambiguous. Per the germline V gene, CDR1 is LNHNV and CDR2 is YYDKDF (reference sequence). With 3 bases removed from V and 1 base from J, the gap between germline ends came to 9 bases. This CDR3 is built from 14 residues. The chain's CDR3 is CATSSLGTNTEAFF. In DNA form, the CDR3 reads TGTGCCACCAGCAGCCTCGGAACGAACACTGAAGCTTTCTTT.

The rearrangement joins TRBV28 to TRBJ1-6; 7 bases are shared with TRBD1. Germline lookup yields CDR1 MDHEN and CDR2 SYDVKM. V shed 4 bases and J 2 bases; nucleotides not matched to a gene: 2. This CDR3 is 15 amino acids long. The CDR3: CASSSGTAYNSPLHF. The DNA for the CDR3 is TGTGCCAGCAGTTCAGGGACAGCCTATAATTCACCCCTCCACTTT. Drawing the rest from reference TRBV28 and TRBJ1-6, the complete variable domain is DVKVTQSSRYLVKRTGEKVFLECVQDMDHENMFWYRQDPGLGLRLIYFSYDVKMKEKGDIPEGYSVSREKKERFSLILESASTNQTSMYLCASSSGTAYNSPLHFGNGTRLTVT.

V and J are TRBV7-3 and TRBJ2-5, with D maybe TRBD2 (6 bases). This CDR3 comprises 14 residues. CDR1 and CDR2 (germline): SGHTA, FQGTGA. Trimming took off 5 bases at V and 4 bases at J, with 14 bases between the two ends. The CDR3 coding sequence is TGTGCCAGCAGCCCGGGGCGGGGAATAGAGACCCAGTACTTC. This translates into CASSPGRGIETQYF.

The chain employs TRBV2 and TRBJ2-2; TRBD1 matches 7 bases. Germline V gives CDR1 SNHLY, CDR2 FYNNEI. The V and J ends lost 3 bases and 5 bases, in that order; junction bases with no gene match: 12. The CDR3 runs 17 residues. The CDR3 sequence: CASSEGTDPRGTGELFF. CDR3 bases: TGTGCCAGCAGTGAGGGGACAGACCCGCGAGGGACCGGGGAGCTGTTTTTT.

The chain is built from TRBV6-5 and TRBJ2-3, with D possibly TRBD1 on 5 matching bases. V gave up 2 bases and J gave up 4 bases, with 16 bases separating them. The germline gives CDR1 MNHEY, CDR2 SVGAGI. This CDR3 is built from 16 residues. CDR3 DNA sequence: TGTGCCAGCAGTTACGAAGCGCCAAGGGGTGCAGATACGCAGTATTTT. Its protein product is CASSYEAPRGADTQYF.

The V call is TRBV6-5, the J call TRBJ2-5; TRBD2 is a possible D gene (5 bases). Germline CDR1 is MNHEY and CDR2 is SVGAGI. The CDR3 is 13 amino acids. V was clipped by 8 bases and J by 0 bases, with 10 bases between them. As DNA, the CDR3 is TGTGCCAGCCGCGCACTAGACCAAGAGACCCAGTACTTC. As protein: CASRALDQETQYF.

The chain links TRBV28 to TRBJ1-3; TRBD1 matches 7 bases. Germline loops: CDR1 MDHEN, CDR2 SYDVKM. The V gene end was trimmed by 2 bases and the J gene end by 2 bases; junction bases not matched to a gene: 6. This CDR3 contains 16 residues. The CDR3 DNA reads as TGTGCCAGCAGTTTAGCGGGACAGCCAGCTGGAAACACCATATATTTT. Translation gives CASSLAGQPAGNTIYF.